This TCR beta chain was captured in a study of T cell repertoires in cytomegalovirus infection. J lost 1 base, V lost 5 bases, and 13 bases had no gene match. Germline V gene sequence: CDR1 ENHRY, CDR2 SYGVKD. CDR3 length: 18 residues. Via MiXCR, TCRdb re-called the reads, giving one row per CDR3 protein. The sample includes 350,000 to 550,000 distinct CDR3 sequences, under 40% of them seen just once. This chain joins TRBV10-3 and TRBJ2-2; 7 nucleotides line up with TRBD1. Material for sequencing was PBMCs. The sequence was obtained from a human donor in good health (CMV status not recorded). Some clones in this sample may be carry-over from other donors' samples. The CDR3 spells CAISSVPRQGRNTGELFF. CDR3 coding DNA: TGTGCCATCAGTTCAGTACCCCGACAGGGAAGGAACACCGGGGAGCTGTTTTTT.